This record covers a single T cell receptor beta chain. Its antigen remains unknown. These data come from a study of Ad26.COV2.S vaccination and SARS-CoV-2 variants. In the study overall: The trial was COV1001 and the donor's arm was Ad26.COV2.S.

After removal of 2 bases from V and 4 bases from J, the junction contained 11 bases not matched to a gene. The germline gives CDR1 MNHEY, CDR2 SVGEGT. The CDR3 spans 17 residues. Treatment meaning: some 20 received Ad26.COV2.S at low or high dose, single or two shots; 5 received placebo; per-sample allocation not given. Each sample was drawn 63 days after the first injection (of vaccine or placebo). An adult of 18-55 years in Boston served as donor. What was given as vaccine was an Ad26 vector encoding Wuhan-strain SARS-CoV-2 spike. Sequencing was performed with immunoSEQ multiplex PCR; in TCRdb, only in-frame clones are kept and a portion is missing. The data hold approximately 450,000 clones, with about nine tenths observed a single time. Whole-study results and caveats: Breadth of non-spike TCRs did not differ between vaccinees and placebo recipients.

The chain combines TRBV6-2 or TRBV6-3 with TRBJ2-1, with TRBD2 matching over 7 bases. The material was peripheral blood, obtained in a trial of Ad26.COV2.S vaccine versus placebo. This TCR came from a person aged 18-65 years who received the Ad26.COV2.S COVID-19 vaccine or a placebo. CDR3: CASSYLNDKRDYNEQFF. CDR3 nucleotide sequence: TGTGCCAGCAGTTACCTCAATGATAAGCGGGATTACAATGAGCAGTTCTTC.